These 23 T cell receptor beta chains were sequenced from one sample in a study of cytomegalovirus exposure and HLA in healthy donors. Primers included in the PCR were 60 Vbeta and 13 Jbeta primers. Here immunoSEQ multiplex PCR was the method, and the copy in TCRdb shows in-frame clones only, minus some. Among about 110,000 clones listed, 60% to 75% were seen once. What was sequenced was PBMCs. These receptor sequences come from a male donor in good health and CMV-seropositive.

This chain connects TRBV7-2 to TRBJ2-7; 13 bases align to TRBD2. Germline trimming cut 6 bases from V and 3 bases from J; bases unmatched to any gene: 5. Germline V gene lookup returns CDR1 SGHTA and CDR2 FQGNSA. This CDR3 has 15 amino acids. DNA for the CDR3: TGTGCCAGCAGTTCGACTAGCGGGAGGATCTACGAGCAGTACTTC. Translated: CASSSTSGRIYEQYF.

In this sample, this clone turned up once. The chain links TRBV7-6 to TRBJ1-3; D call uncertain. The CDR3 runs to 17 residues. V lost 0 bases and J lost 0, with 12 bases in between. CDR1 and CDR2 (germline): SGHVS, FNYEAQ. CDR3 coding DNA: TGTGCCAGCAGCTTAGCGTGGAGCCTGAGCTCTGGAAACACCATATATTTT. As protein: CASSLAWSLSSGNTIYF.

This chain connects TRBV7-2 to TRBJ2-2; 10 nucleotides align to TRBD2. The CDR3 has 15 residues. With V trimmed by 5 bases and J by 4 bases, 4 bases remained unmatched. Germline CDR1 and CDR2: SGHTA and FQGNSA. CDR3 nucleotides: TGTGCCAGCAGCCTAGTAGCGGGAGGCACCGGGGAGCTGTTTTTT. Protein sequence: CASSLVAGGTGELFF.

The chain links TRBV18 to TRBJ2-7, with a tentative D call TRBD1 (5 bases). CDR1 KGHSH and CDR2 LQKENI come from the germline V gene. This CDR3 contains 15 residues. V was cut by 2 bases and J by 3 bases, with 14 bases left in between. DNA for the CDR3: TGTGCCAGCTCACCAGGGGCGGTAACGGACTACGAGCAGTACTTC. Encoded protein: CASSPGAVTDYEQYF.

This clone was detected once. V is TRBV4-3 and J is TRBJ2-1; D ambiguous. The ends were cut back, 3 bases at V and 8 bases at J, with 14 bases in the middle. Germline V gene sequence: CDR1 LGHNA, CDR2 YSLEER. The CDR3 extends over 14 amino acids. The CDR3 reads CASSHITNRDEQFF. The CDR3 DNA sequence: TGCGCCAGCAGCCACATAACGAATCGCGATGAGCAGTTCTTC.

V gene TRBV18 combines with J gene TRBJ2-7; 11 bases match TRBD2. CDR1 is KGHSH, CDR2 LQKENI, per germline. V shed 3 bases, J shed 2 bases, and the junction held 3 bases outside the gene matches. CDR3 length: 15 amino acids. CDR3 in DNA: TGTGCCAGCTCACCCGGACTAGCGGGTCCCTACGAGCAGTACTTC. It encodes CASSPGLAGPYEQYF.

The rearrangement joins TRBV10-1 to TRBJ2-2; TRBD1 might be the D (5 bases). The CDR3 is 15 residues long. The germline gives CDR1 WNHNN, CDR2 SYGVQD (reference sequence). The V end lost 9 bases, the J end lost 5 bases, and 19 bases lay between the germline ends. This chain's CDR3 is CASPDQGSLTGELFF. CDR3 coding DNA: TGCGCCAGTCCAGACCAGGGAAGTCTTACCGGGGAGCTGTTTTTT.

The chain couples TRBV6-5 to TRBJ1-3; D is undetermined. CDR3 size: 14 residues. V shed 4 bases and J shed 0 bases, with 7 bases lying between them. CDR1 is MNHEY, CDR2 SVGAGI, per germline. Here the CDR3 DNA reads TGTGCCAGCAGTTTTTCTGTCTCTGGAAACACCATATATTTT. Translating it yields CASSFSVSGNTIYF.

The V call is TRBV25-1, the J call TRBJ2-3; D perhaps matches TRBD2 (6 bases). Germline CDR1 is MGHDK and CDR2 is SYGVNS. CDR3 size: 15 residues. The V end was cut by 3 bases, the J end by 2 bases, with 12 bases between. The CDR3 sequence: CASSEVAGTTDTQYF. The CDR3 DNA is TGTGCCAGCAGTGAGGTTGCGGGAACCACAGATACGCAGTATTTT.

This chain links TRBV28 with TRBJ1-3; no firm D call. The CDR3 consists of 17 residues. V shed 6 bases and J shed 0 bases, with 18 bases lying between them. Per germline, CDR1 MDHEN and CDR2 SYDVKM. CDR3 protein: CASRGDLGRTSGNTIYF. CDR3 coding DNA: TGTGCCAGCAGGGGAGACTTAGGGAGGACCTCTGGAAACACCATATATTTT.

V and J are TRBV28 and TRBJ2-5; TRBD2 matches 9 bases. This CDR3 region has 16 residues. CDR1 MDHEN and CDR2 SYDVKM come from the germline V gene. V was clipped by 6 bases and J by 7 bases; unmatched bases: 15. CDR3 in amino acids: CASSPGGSGGSRTQYF. DNA of the CDR3: TGTGCCAGCAGCCCCGGGGGAAGCGGGGGGTCTAGGACCCAGTACTTC.

Note on this clone: At one end the junction does not follow the germline gene, possibly because of a read error. J is TRBJ1-2 and V is TRBV29-1; 9 bases align to TRBD1. The CDR3 spans 13 residues. From germline, CDR1 is SQVTM and CDR2 ANQGSEA. CDR3 coding DNA: TGCAGCGTTGACAGGACAGGGGTCTATGGCTACCCCTTC. Translated, it gives CSVDRTGVYGYPF.

The chain recombines TRBV27 with TRBJ2-7; 8 nucleotides align to TRBD1. V lost 4 bases, J lost 8 bases, and 13 bases stayed unmatched. The CDR3 spans 15 residues. Germline assignment: CDR1 MNHEY and CDR2 SMNVEV (reference sequence). The CDR3 reads CASSSETTTGDQQYF. The CDR3 DNA is TGTGCCAGCAGTTCCGAGACGACGACAGGGGATCAGCAGTACTTC.

V gene TRBV7-6 combines with J gene TRBJ1-1, with TRBD1 identical over 9 bases. V shed 4 bases and J 4 bases; nucleotides not matched to a gene: 7. In germline, CDR1 is SGHVS, CDR2 FNYEAQ. This CDR3 has 15 amino acids. In DNA, the CDR3 is TGTGCCAGCAGCTCTACGGGACAGGGAACCACTGAAGCTTTCTTT. This encodes CASSSTGQGTTEAFF.

This rearrangement joins TRBV27 to TRBJ2-2; 7 bases fit TRBD2. The J segment lost 4 bases and the V segment lost 1 base, leaving 6 bases of the junction unmatched. Germline CDR1 reads MNHEY; CDR2 reads SMNVEV (reference sequence). CDR3 length equals 16 residues. Here the CDR3 reads CASSLLGGVGTGELFF. The CDR3, as DNA: TGTGCCAGCAGTTTATTGGGGGGGGTCGGCACCGGGGAGCTGTTTTTT.

This chain joins TRBV7-3 and TRBJ2-1; 12 bases are shared with TRBD2. Germline CDR1 is SGHTA and CDR2 is FQGTGA. The CDR3 sequence is 14 residues long. The V gene end was trimmed by 5 bases and the J gene end by 7 bases; junction bases not matched to a gene: 3. CDR3 bases: TGTGCCAGCAGCCCAGGACTAGCGGGAAATGAGCAGTTCTTC. It is translated as CASSPGLAGNEQFF.

This clone was detected a few times. CDR3 nucleotide sequence: TGTGCCAGCAGAACACTAGTCCAGGGAGGTTATGGCTACACCTTC. Its translation: CASRTLVQGGYGYTF. This chain uses TRBV6-5 with TRBJ1-2; D perhaps matches TRBD1 (5 bases). Germline CDR1 is MNHEY and CDR2 is SVGAGI. The CDR3 length is 15 residues. Trimming took 6 bases from V and 5 from J, leaving 19 bases between them.

The V and J genes are TRBV6-5 and TRBJ1-2; TRBD1 agrees at 7 bases. The V segment lost 6 bases and the J segment 7 bases; nucleotides outside the gene matches: 11. CDR1 is MNHEY, CDR2 SVGAGI, per germline. This CDR3 is built from 14 residues. In DNA form, the CDR3 reads TGTGCCAGCAGCCACCAGGGGGGCTCCCGTGGCTACACCTTC. Translation gives CASSHQGGSRGYTF.

This clone has more than one count but fewer than ten. The chain carries TRBV4-3 and TRBJ1-1, with TRBD1 identical over 7 bases. The germline CDR1 and CDR2 sequences are LGHNA and YSLEER. CDR3 size: 17 residues. Trimming took 0 bases from V and 5 from J; bases not matched to a gene: 12. The CDR3 nucleotides read TGCGCCAGCAGCCAAGACTTACTTATAGGGGGCTCGACTGAAGCTTTCTTT. Translated: CASSQDLLIGGSTEAFF.

A remark on this clone: The germline gene is not matched at one end of the junction; a read error may be the cause. The chain uses TRBV7-9 and TRBJ1-5; a possible D gene is TRBD1 (5 bases). CDR3 length equals 14 residues. Germline V lookup: CDR1 SEHNR, CDR2 FQNEAQ (reference sequence). This chain's CDR3 is CASSLQTVDQPQNF. The CDR3 DNA reads as TGTGCCAGCAGCTTGCAGACAGTGGACCAGCCCCAGAATTTT.

The chain joins TRBV18 to TRBJ2-2, with 7 bases matching TRBD1. Germline CDR1 KGHSH, CDR2 LQKENI. Trimming removed 4 bases from V and 6 bases from J; junction bases left unmatched: 5. The CDR3 loop spans 14 amino acids. The CDR3, as DNA: TGTGCCAGCTCACGGACAGGCACGGCCGGGGAGCTGTTTTTT. This encodes CASSRTGTAGELFF.

This CDR3 reads CSVGGSYTDTQYF. Written as DNA, the CDR3 is TGCAGCGTTGGAGGGAGTTACACAGATACGCAGTATTTT. This chain joins TRBV29-1 and TRBJ2-3; D is perhaps TRBD2 (5 bases). V lost 4 bases and J lost 2, with 10 bases in between. Per germline, CDR1 SQVTM and CDR2 ANQGSEA. The CDR3 is made up of 13 amino acids.

This chain joins TRBV9 and TRBJ2-3, with 7 nucleotides matching TRBD1. V shed 4 bases, J shed 3 bases, and the junction held 11 bases outside the gene matches. The length of the CDR3 is 16 residues. Germline loops: CDR1 SGDLS, CDR2 YYNGEE. The CDR3: CASSSATGLGTDTQYF. DNA of the CDR3: TGTGCCAGCAGCTCTGCGACAGGGTTAGGTACAGATACGCAGTATTTT.